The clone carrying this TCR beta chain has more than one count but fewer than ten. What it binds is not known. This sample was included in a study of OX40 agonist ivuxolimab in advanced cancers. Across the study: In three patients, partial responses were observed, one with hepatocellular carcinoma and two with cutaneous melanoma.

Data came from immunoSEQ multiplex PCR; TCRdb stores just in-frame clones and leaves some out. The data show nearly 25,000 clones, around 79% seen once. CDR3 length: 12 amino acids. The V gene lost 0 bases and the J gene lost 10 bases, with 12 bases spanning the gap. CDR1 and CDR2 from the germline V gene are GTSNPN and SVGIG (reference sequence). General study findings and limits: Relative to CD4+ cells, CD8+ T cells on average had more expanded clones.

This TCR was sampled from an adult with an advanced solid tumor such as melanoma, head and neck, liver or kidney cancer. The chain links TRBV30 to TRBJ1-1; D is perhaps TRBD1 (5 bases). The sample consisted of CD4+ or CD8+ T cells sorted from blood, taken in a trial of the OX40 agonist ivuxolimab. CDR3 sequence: CAWSVTGGGAFF. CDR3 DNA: TGTGCCTGGAGTGTAACCGGGGGGGGAGCTTTCTTT.